This entry features one T cell receptor beta chain sequence. No antigen is known for it. The data stem from a study of cytomegalovirus exposure and HLA in healthy donors. Study-wide context: The study's early data release held roughly 91 million unique TCRs from HLA-typed donors. Findings and caveats of the study: An Asian-associated ancestry cluster reportedly showed fewer N-insertions than the approximately 650-donor mean in a later analysis.

PCR involved 60 Vbeta and 13 Jbeta primers. Profiling relied on immunoSEQ multiplex PCR, and the TCRdb table lists in-frame clones only, not all of them. This sample's table reports fewer than 60,000 clones. Everyone who donated was a healthy bone marrow donor. The sample taken for sequencing was PBMCs. The origin of this receptor is a woman in her forties in good health and CMV-seronegative.

The CDR3 loop reads CASSLRQDYGNTIYF. CDR3 bases: TGTGCCAGCAGCTTACGACAAGACTACGGAAACACCATATATTTT. The chain uses TRBV7-9 and TRBJ1-3; no definite D call. Trimming removed 2 bases at V and 4 bases at J, with 12 bases between. The CDR3 has 15 residues. The germline gives CDR1 SEHNR, CDR2 FQNEAQ (reference sequence).